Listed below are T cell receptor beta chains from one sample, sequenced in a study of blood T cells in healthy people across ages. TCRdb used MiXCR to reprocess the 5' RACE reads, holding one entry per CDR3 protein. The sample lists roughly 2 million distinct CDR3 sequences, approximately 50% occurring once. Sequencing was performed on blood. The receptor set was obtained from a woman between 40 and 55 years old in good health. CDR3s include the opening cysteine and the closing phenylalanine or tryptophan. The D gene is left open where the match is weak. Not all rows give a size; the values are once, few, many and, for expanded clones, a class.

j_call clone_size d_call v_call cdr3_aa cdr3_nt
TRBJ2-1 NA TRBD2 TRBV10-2 CASSEFVAGGRGLQFF TGCGCCAGCAGTGAGTTTGTAGCGGGGGGGCGTGGTCTGCAGTTCTTC
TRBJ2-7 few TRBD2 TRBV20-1 CSAHPSGGYEQYF TGCAGTGCCCACCCTAGCGGGGGATACGAGCAGTACTTC
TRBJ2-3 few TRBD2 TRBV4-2 CASSQESSGGGDTQYF TGTGCCAGCAGCCAAGAGTCTAGCGGGGGGGGAGATACGCAGTATTTT
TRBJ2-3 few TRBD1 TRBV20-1 CSARAWQGQGTDTQYF TGCAGTGCTAGAGCCTGGCAGGGACAGGGCACAGATACGCAGTATTTT
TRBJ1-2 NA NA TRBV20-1 CSASPIANYGYTF TGCAGTGCTAGCCCTATAGCTAACTATGGCTACACCTTC
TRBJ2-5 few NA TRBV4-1 CASSRTLGGETQYF TGCGCCAGCAGCCGCACCCTGGGAGGAGAGACCCAGTACTTC
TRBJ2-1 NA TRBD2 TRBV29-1 CSLLWRGGSNEQFF TGCAGCCTTCTCTGGCGGGGGGGTTCGAATGAGCAGTTCTTC
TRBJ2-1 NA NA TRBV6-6 CASSYLADREQFF TGTGCCAGCAGTTACCTTGCAGACCGTGAGCAGTTCTTC
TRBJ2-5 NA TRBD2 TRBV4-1 CASSQRTSGEETQYF TGCGCCAGCAGCCAAAGGACTAGCGGTGAAGAGACCCAGTACTTC
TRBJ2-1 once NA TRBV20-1 CSVDARSSYNEQFF TGCAGTGTCGACGCCCGGAGCTCCTACAATGAGCAGTTCTTC
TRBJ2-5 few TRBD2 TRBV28 CASKIAGSQETQYF TGTGCCAGCAAAATAGCGGGGAGCCAAGAGACCCAGTACTTC
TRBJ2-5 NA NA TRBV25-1 CASSDLTGLETQYF TGTGCCAGCAGTGATCTAACAGGGCTGGAGACCCAGTACTTC
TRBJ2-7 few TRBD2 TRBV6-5 CASSYSLAESYEQYF TGTGCCAGCAGTTATTCACTAGCGGAGTCCTACGAGCAGTACTTC
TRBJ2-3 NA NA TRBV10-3 CAISDELGTQYF TGTGCCATCAGTGATGAGCTGGGTACGCAGTATTTT
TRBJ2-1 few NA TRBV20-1 CSASGSARTYSYNEQFF TGCAGTGCTAGTGGCAGTGCTAGGACTTACTCCTACAATGAGCAGTTCTTC
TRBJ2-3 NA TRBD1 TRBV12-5 CASAPSPGQGAEDTQYF TGTGCTAGTGCCCCTTCTCCGGGACAGGGGGCCGAAGATACGCAGTATTTT
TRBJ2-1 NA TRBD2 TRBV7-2 CASLGSRGGQSEQFF TGTGCCAGCCTAGGGTCGCGGGGGGGCCAAAGTGAGCAGTTCTTC
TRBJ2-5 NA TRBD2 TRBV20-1 CSALASASGQETQYF TGCAGTGCCCTCGCCAGTGCTAGCGGCCAAGAGACCCAGTACTTC
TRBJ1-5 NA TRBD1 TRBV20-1 CSASGNTGAHQPQHF TGCAGTGCTAGTGGAAATACAGGGGCACATCAGCCCCAGCATTTT
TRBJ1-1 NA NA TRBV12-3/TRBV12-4 CASSLARQEMNTEAFF TGTGCCAGCAGTTTAGCCCGACAGGAGATGAACACTGAAGCTTTCTTT
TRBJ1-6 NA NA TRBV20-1 CSTRDRTRQDYNSPLHF TGCAGTACTAGAGACCGGACTAGGCAGGATTATAATTCACCCCTCCACTTT
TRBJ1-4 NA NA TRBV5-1 CASSRVGEKLFF TGCGCCAGCAGCCGGGTTGGTGAAAAACTGTTTTTT
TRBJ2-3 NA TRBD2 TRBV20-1 CSVTWSGASIVPSDTQYF TGCAGTGTAACGTGGAGCGGGGCCTCTATCGTCCCGTCAGATACGCAGTATTTT
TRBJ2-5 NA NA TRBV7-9 CASSYWGDAQETQYF TGTGCCAGCAGCTATTGGGGGGACGCCCAAGAGACCCAGTACTTC
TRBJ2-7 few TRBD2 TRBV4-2 CASSQRRGVYEQYF TGTGCCAGCAGCCAACGGCGGGGGGTCTACGAGCAGTACTTC
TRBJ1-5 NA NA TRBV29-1 CSVALEGVQPQHF TGCAGCGTTGCGCTGGAAGGGGTACAGCCCCAGCATTTT
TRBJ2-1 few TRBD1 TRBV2 CASSVSGQGTNEQFF TGTGCCAGCAGTGTCTCAGGACAGGGGACGAATGAGCAGTTCTTC
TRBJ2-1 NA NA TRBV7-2 CASSLAAAGSTNEQFF TGTGCCAGCAGCTTAGCGGCGGCGGGTTCAACGAATGAGCAGTTCTTC
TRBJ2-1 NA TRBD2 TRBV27 CASCLSLAGLNNEQFF TGTGCCAGCTGCCTCTCACTAGCGGGGTTAAACAATGAGCAGTTCTTC
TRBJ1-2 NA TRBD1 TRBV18 CASSRGQNGYTF TGTGCCAGCTCACGGGGACAGAATGGCTACACCTTC
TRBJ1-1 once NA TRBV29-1 CSVGVGPLTEAFF TGCAGCGTTGGGGTTGGGCCCTTGACTGAAGCTTTCTTT
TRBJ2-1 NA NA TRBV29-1 CSVLTGGRVEQFF TGCAGCGTGCTGACAGGCGGCAGGGTAGAGCAGTTCTTC
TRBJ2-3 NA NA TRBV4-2 CASSQGVSTDTQYF TGTGCCAGCAGCCAAGGGGTTTCCACAGATACGCAGTATTTT
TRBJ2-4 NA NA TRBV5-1 CASRGEPSSYNEQYF TGCGCCAGTCGTGGGGAACCAAGCTCCTACAATGAGCAGTACTTC